This is a list of T cell receptor beta chains from one sample in a study of blood T cells in healthy people across ages. TCRdb analysed the 5' RACE reads with MiXCR anew, one entry per CDR3 protein. The data hold nearly 1 million distinct CDR3 sequences, with roughly 51% observed a single time. The sequenced material came from blood. The receptors originated from an older woman in good health. Each CDR3 is given with its conserved first and last residue. A D gene is named only where the DNA matches it firmly. Size values are once, few and many counts, or a class for expanded clones, and some rows have none.

-,TRBV6-2/TRBV6-3,-,TRBJ2-7,CASSYSNSDYEQYF,TGTGCCAGCAGTTACTCGAACTCGGACTACGAGCAGTACTTC
-,TRBV28,-,TRBJ1-2,CASSTQFPGPYGYTF,TGTGCCAGCAGCACCCAGTTCCCAGGGCCCTATGGCTACACCTTC
-,TRBV9,TRBD2,TRBJ2-7,CASSVTSGGDSYEQYF,TGTGCCAGCAGCGTAACCAGCGGGGGGGACTCCTACGAGCAGTACTTC
-,TRBV4-1,-,TRBJ1-2,CASSQGDNVGRGYTF,TGCGCCAGCAGCCAAGGGGACAACGTGGGGCGCGGCTACACCTTC
-,TRBV6-2/TRBV6-3,-,TRBJ2-7,CASTPQRGTYEQYF,TGTGCCAGCACGCCCCAGAGGGGAACCTACGAGCAGTACTTC
-,TRBV27,TRBD2,TRBJ2-3,CASSLSHWAGGTDTQYF,TGTGCCAGCAGTTTATCGCACTGGGCGGGGGGCACAGATACGCAGTATTTT
-,TRBV5-1,-,TRBJ2-2,CASSSDWKAGELFF,TGCGCCAGCAGCTCGGACTGGAAGGCCGGGGAGCTGTTTTTT
-,TRBV20-1,TRBD1,TRBJ2-3,CSANGQGGWTDTQYF,TGCAGTGCCAATGGACAGGGGGGATGGACAGATACGCAGTATTTT
once,TRBV11-3,-,TRBJ2-2,CASSLDRTGELFF,TGTGCCAGCAGCTTAGATCGGACCGGGGAGCTGTTTTTT
-,TRBV7-2,TRBD2,TRBJ2-7,CASSLKWTSDEQYF,TGTGCCAGCAGCTTAAAATGGACTAGCGACGAGCAGTACTTC
-,TRBV12-3/TRBV12-4,-,TRBJ1-1,CASSVKGDTEAFF,TGTGCCAGCAGTGTAAAAGGGGACACTGAAGCTTTCTTT
-,TRBV29-1,-,TRBJ1-2,CSVEGGPRSHGYTF,TGCAGCGTTGAGGGTGGTCCGCGGTCCCACGGCTACACCTTC
-,TRBV5-1,TRBD2,TRBJ2-7,CASSRSGLAGGPSYEQYF,TGCGCCAGCAGCAGATCGGGACTAGCGGGAGGTCCCTCCTACGAGCAGTACTTC
few,TRBV2,-,TRBJ1-5,CASTRGNQPQHF,TGTGCCAGCACAAGGGGGAATCAGCCCCAGCATTTT
-,TRBV7-2,TRBD2,TRBJ2-1,CASSKDRTSGSYEQFF,TGTGCCAGCAGCAAGGACAGGACTAGCGGGAGCTATGAGCAGTTCTTC
few,TRBV7-3,-,TRBJ2-1,CASSLGGASQYEQFF,TGTGCCAGCAGCTTAGGGGGGGCTAGTCAGTACGAGCAGTTCTTC
-,TRBV20-1,-,TRBJ2-7,CSARPLGRSYEQYF,TGCAGTGCTAGGCCCCTCGGCAGATCCTACGAGCAGTACTTC
-,TRBV18,-,TRBJ2-3,CASSPDLSTDTQYF,TGTGCCAGCTCACCCGACTTAAGCACAGATACGCAGTATTTT
-,TRBV24-1,-,TRBJ2-3,CATSDFGVGTPSTDTQYF,TGTGCCACCAGTGATTTCGGCGTAGGGACCCCTAGCACAGATACGCAGTATTTT